This T cell receptor (beta chain) emerged from a study of regulatory T cells in long-lasting Graves disease. Study-wide results and limits: Persistent Graves' disease cases displayed lower TCR diversity than newly diagnosed ones.

J lost 5 bases, V lost 6 bases, and 13 bases had no gene match. This CDR3 comprises 14 residues. CDR1 is SQVTM and CDR2 is ANQGSEA in the germline V gene. At least ten counts were recorded for this clonotype. Antigen: not known. This sample's time point: newly diagnosed GD, antithyroid drugs for less than 3 months. The TCR library was made from RNA extracted from PBMCs. The authors built TCR beta libraries using iRepertoire HTBI primers and Arm-PCR of CDR3 regions. Authors' processing steps: Across samples, 60 to 75 TRBV and around 14 TRBJ segments were found. TCRdb fed the multiplex PCR reads into MiXCR, producing one record per CDR3 protein. What appears here as the V and J calls and clone size reflects TCRdb's work, not the paper's. The data hold about 610,000 distinct CDR3 sequences, with about 15% observed a single time. These sequences were also reported in another study, on T cells in Graves' hyperthyroidism and ophthalmopathy. That source reports: Over 18 months, lack of ophthalmopathy progression marked Graves' hyperthyroidism as stable. HTBI primers were the set used in a first-round RT-PCR of the TCR CDR3.

The chain recombines TRBV29-1 with TRBJ2-7; 7 bases align to TRBD1. The TCR originated in a young man with Graves disease. The input for sequencing was peripheral blood mononuclear cells (PBMCs), taken at new diagnosis, from a patient treated with antithyroid drugs. CDR3: CSVASGQFSNEQYF. The CDR3 coding sequence is TGCAGCGTCGCCTCGGGACAGTTCTCTAACGAGCAGTACTTC.